This is a list of T cell receptor beta chains from one sample in a study of cytomegalovirus exposure and HLA in healthy donors. Sequencing used immunoSEQ multiplex PCR; TCRdb keeps in-frame clones, though not all of them. Among more than 100,000 clones listed, nearly 80% were seen once. The sample taken for sequencing was PBMCs. The receptors derive from a woman aged 25 to 39 in good health and CMV-seropositive. Both conserved end residues are part of each CDR3. The D gene is left open where the match is weak. Size tells how often a clone was seen (once, few, many) or the class of an expanded clone, and some rows leave it out.

J gene,V gene,D gene,clone size,CDR3 protein,CDR3 DNA
TRBJ1-2,TRBV19,.,once,CASSIGPVELYGYTF,TGTGCCAGTAGTATCGGTCCGGTCGAACTCTATGGCTACACCTTC
TRBJ2-7,TRBV19,TRBD1,.,CASSIGGTGGYEQYF,TGTGCCAGTAGTATAGGAGGGACAGGGGGCTACGAGCAGTACTTC
TRBJ1-1,TRBV18,TRBD1,.,CASSPTGTGNTEAFF,TGTGCCAGCTCACCAACCGGGACAGGGAACACTGAAGCTTTCTTT
TRBJ2-3,TRBV5-1,TRBD1,.,CASSLGDRGDTQYF,TGCGCCAGCAGCTTGGGGGACAGGGGCGATACGCAGTATTTT
TRBJ1-4,TRBV7-9,.,.,CASNSGPNEKLFF,TGTGCCAGCAACTCTGGGCCTAATGAAAAACTGTTTTTT
TRBJ2-7,TRBV30,.,few,CAWSEASAYEQYF,TGTGCCTGGAGCGAGGCCAGCGCCTACGAGCAGTACTTC
TRBJ1-3,TRBV7-9,.,.,CASSLFRPEENTIYF,TGTGCCAGCAGCTTATTCCGGCCAGAGGAAAACACCATATATTTT
TRBJ2-5,TRBV7-2,.,.,CASVFAGLGLETQYF,TGTGCCAGCGTTTTTGCGGGCCTAGGCCTGGAGACCCAGTACTTC
TRBJ2-1,TRBV4-1,.,.,CASSQASQLGEQFF,TGCGCCAGCAGCCAAGCGAGTCAACTTGGTGAGCAGTTCTTC
TRBJ1-4,TRBV18,.,.,CASSQNAGENEKLFF,TGTGCCAGCTCACAAAACGCGGGGGAGAACGAAAAACTGTTTTTT
TRBJ1-3,TRBV11-2,.,.,CASSLDRGYGNTIYF,TGTGCCAGCAGCTTAGATAGGGGATATGGAAACACCATATATTTT
TRBJ2-2,TRBV11-2,.,.,CASSSSIVLANTGELFF,TGTGCCAGCAGCTCGTCGATCGTACTCGCAAACACCGGGGAGCTGTTTTTT
TRBJ1-2,TRBV9,.,few,CASSVRGGSYGGYTF,TGTGCCAGCAGCGTACGCGGGGGGAGTTACGGGGGCTACACCTTC
TRBJ2-3,TRBV11-2,TRBD2,.,CASSRSGGDPDTQYF,TGTGCCAGCAGCCGTAGCGGGGGAGATCCAGATACGCAGTATTTT
TRBJ1-1,TRBV4-1,.,few,CASSQGLFMNTEAFF,TGCGCCAGCAGCCAAGGGCTGTTCATGAACACTGAAGCTTTCTTT
TRBJ2-3,TRBV6-5,.,few,CASGGGPRSTQYF,TGTGCCAGCGGGGGCGGGCCCCGTTCGACGCAGTATTTT
TRBJ1-2,TRBV7-9,.,.,CASSFPGGEGYTF,TGTGCCAGCAGCTTCCCCGGAGGGGAAGGCTACACCTTC
TRBJ1-4,TRBV30,.,.,CAWSVPGWGEKLFF,TGTGCCTGGAGTGTACCAGGGTGGGGTGAAAAACTGTTTTTT
TRBJ2-1,TRBV5-6,.,.,CASSSGGYNEQFF,TGTGCCAGCAGCTCCGGGGGTTACAATGAGCAGTTCTTC
TRBJ1-6,TRBV27,.,.,CATRDTRGSPLHF,TGTGCCACCCGGGACACCCGAGGCTCACCCCTCCACTTT
TRBJ1-1,TRBV6-5,.,.,CASSYTGPGEAFF,TGTGCCAGCAGTTACACCGGGCCGGGGGAAGCTTTCTTT
TRBJ2-3,TRBV30,TRBD2,.,CAWSFSGGTPCF,TGTGCCTGGAGTTTTAGCGGGGGAACTCCGTGTTTT
TRBJ1-4,TRBV7-9,.,.,CASSLIGEGGKLFF,TGTGCCAGCAGCTTAATCGGAGAGGGCGGAAAACTGTTTTTT
TRBJ1-3,TRBV28,TRBD1,.,CASSRGPGNTIYF,TGTGCCAGCAGTAGGGGGCCGGGAAACACCATATATTTT
TRBJ1-6,TRBV2,TRBD1,.,CASNGGQGRRSPLHF,TGTGCCAGCAACGGGGGACAGGGGAGAAGGTCACCCCTCCACTTT
TRBJ2-5,TRBV5-6,.,.,CASSPTLTGYQETQYF,TGTGCCAGCAGCCCTACCCTTACAGGGTACCAAGAGACCCAGTACTTC
TRBJ2-7,TRBV2,.,.,CASTTDSYEQYF,TGTGCCAGCACCACGGACAGCTACGAGCAGTACTTC
TRBJ1-2,TRBV5-5,.,medium-sized,CASSLRRGGNYGYTF,TGTGCCAGCAGCTTGAGGAGGGGGGGGAACTATGGCTACACCTTC
TRBJ1-2,TRBV27,TRBD1,.,CASSWDRGRGYTF,TGTGCCAGCAGTTGGGACAGGGGTCGTGGCTACACCTTC
TRBJ2-1,TRBV6-1,.,.,CASSDLAGSDNEQFF,TGTGCCAGCAGTGATTTGGCGGGAAGCGACAATGAGCAGTTCTTC
TRBJ2-3,TRBV7-6,TRBD2,few,CASSLFFGGGVVTDTQYF,TGTGCCAGCAGCTTATTCTTTGGCGGGGGTGTAGTGACAGATACGCAGTATTTT
TRBJ1-1,TRBV27,.,.,CASSLSSKVLKREMNTEAFF,TGTGCCAGCAGTTTATCCTCCAAGGTATTGAAGCGGGAGATGAACACTGAAGCTTTCTTT
TRBJ1-1,TRBV15,.,.,CATSPTRGLGGTEAFF,TGTGCCACCAGCCCGACGAGGGGACTGGGGGGCACTGAAGCTTTCTTT